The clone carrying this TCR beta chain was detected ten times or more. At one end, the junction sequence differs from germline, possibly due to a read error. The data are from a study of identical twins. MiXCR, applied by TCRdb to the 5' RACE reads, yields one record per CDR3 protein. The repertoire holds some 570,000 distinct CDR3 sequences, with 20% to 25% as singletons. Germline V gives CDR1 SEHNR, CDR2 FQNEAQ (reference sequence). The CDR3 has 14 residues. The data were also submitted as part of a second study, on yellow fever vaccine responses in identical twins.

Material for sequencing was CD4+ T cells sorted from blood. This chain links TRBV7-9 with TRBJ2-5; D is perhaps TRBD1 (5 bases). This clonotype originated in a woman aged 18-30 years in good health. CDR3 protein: CASSLRTLQETQYF. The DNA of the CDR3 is TGCGCCAGCAGCTTAAGGACACTCCAAGAGACCCAGTACTTC.